The present T cell receptor (beta chain) was sequenced within a study of T-cell memory formation after mild COVID-19. This CDR3 comprises 15 residues. Germline V gene data show CDR1 as SGHNT and CDR2 as YYREEE (reference sequence). Trimming left V 5 bases short and J 2 bases short, with 15 bases between. Findings and limits, study-wide: Clones that contracted from day 15 to 85 had balanced CD4/CD8; later expanders were CD4+ biased.

On this clonotype: Its antigen remains unidentified.

In TCRdb, the 5' RACE reads were re-called with MiXCR into one record per CDR3 protein. Of some 130,000 distinct CDR3 sequences in the sample, roughly 6% were seen once. The chain is built from TRBV5-4 and TRBJ2-3; D is unresolved. The source of this sequence is an adult woman who had mild COVID-19 (a few samples of this study predate the infection). Cell type and time point are not known. Input material: PBMCs or a T cell subset sorted from them (not recorded which). CDR3 amino acids: CASRIDGRSTDTQYF. CDR3 coding DNA: TGTGCCAGCAGGATTGACGGTAGATCCACAGATACGCAGTATTTT.